This T cell receptor (beta chain) comes out of a study of early T cells in non-severe SARS-CoV-2 infection. Study-level background: Unsorted whole-blood RNA was sequenced in bulk, leaving chains unpaired.

MiXCR, run by TCRdb on the 5' RACE reads, gives a single entry per CDR3 protein. The profile shows about 67,000 distinct CDR3 sequences, under 14% of them singletons. CDR3 size: 12 residues. CDR1 and CDR2 from the germline V gene are LNHDA and SQIVND (reference sequence). Trimming removed 6 bases at V and 9 bases at J, with 11 bases between. This clonotype was seen a handful of times. The clonotype originates from an adult who was a healthcare worker with PCR-confirmed SARS-CoV-2 infection or an uninfected control (not recorded which). This sequence joins TRBV19 and TRBJ2-2; no clear D gene. The sequenced sample consisted of whole blood. The CDR3 sequence: CASSTQRWELFF. The CDR3 bases are TGTGCCAGTAGCACTCAGCGCTGGGAGCTGTTTTTT.